The clone carrying this TCR beta chain was observed a handful of times. The entry originates in a study of T-cell reconstitution after alpha-beta-depleted transplantation in children. Unique molecular identifiers were incorporated during preparation of the TCRbeta library. TCRdb re-called the PCR reads through MiXCR, storing one row per CDR3 protein. The sample contains some 840,000 distinct CDR3 sequences, about 16% of which appear only once. With 0 bases clipped from V and 3 bases from J, the junction kept 4 bases outside the gene matches. This CDR3 region has 16 residues. Looked up from germline, CDR1 is LGHNA and CDR2 is YNFKEQ.

The receptor was derived from a male patient between 10 and 17 years old who had a stem cell transplant for acute lymphoblastic leukemia, so the T cells may come from the graft donor. The chain has TRBV4-2 and TRBJ1-5; 8 bases agree with TRBD1. The sample consisted of PBMCs, mostly from graft donor cells, taken 360 days after TCRalphabeta/CD19-depleted stem cell transplant. DNA for the CDR3: TGTGCCAGCAGCCAAGATGGGACAGGCTACAATCAGCCCCAGCATTTT. It is translated as CASSQDGTGYNQPQHF.